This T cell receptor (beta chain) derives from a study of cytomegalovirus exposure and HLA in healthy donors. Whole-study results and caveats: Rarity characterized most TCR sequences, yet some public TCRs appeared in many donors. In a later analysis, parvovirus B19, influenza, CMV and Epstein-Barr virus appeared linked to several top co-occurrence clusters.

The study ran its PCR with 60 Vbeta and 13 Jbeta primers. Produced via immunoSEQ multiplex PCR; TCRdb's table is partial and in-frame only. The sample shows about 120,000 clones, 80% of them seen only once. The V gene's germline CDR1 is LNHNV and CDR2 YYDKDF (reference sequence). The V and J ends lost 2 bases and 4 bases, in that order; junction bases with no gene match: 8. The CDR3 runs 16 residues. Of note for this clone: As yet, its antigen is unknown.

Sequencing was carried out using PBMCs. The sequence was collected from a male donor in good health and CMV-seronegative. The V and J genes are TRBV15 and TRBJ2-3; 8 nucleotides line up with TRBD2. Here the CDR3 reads CATSRRQSGGADTQYF. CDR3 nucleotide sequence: TGTGCCACCAGCAGAAGGCAGTCGGGGGGGGCAGATACGCAGTATTTT.